The sequence of this T cell receptor beta chain was determined in a study of blood T cell repertoires in COVID-19. Looking at the study overall: Samples of COVID-19 (acute and convalescent) were obtained from the United States, Italy and Spain. Sources were T cells, B-cell-depleted T cells, or PBMCs; the material itself was cDNA or gDNA.

V lost 4 bases and J lost 2, with 15 bases in between. Per germline, CDR1 MNHEY and CDR2 SMNVEV (reference sequence). The CDR3 extends over 15 amino acids. Sequencing was performed with immunoSEQ multiplex PCR; in TCRdb, only in-frame clones are kept and a portion is missing. This sample has 150,000 to 200,000 clones, with 80% to 90% found just once. The source of this sequence is a man between 18 and 29 years old who had recovered from COVID-19. The sequencing input was peripheral blood. The chain is built from TRBV27 and TRBJ2-7; tentatively, D is TRBD2 (6 bases). The CDR3 protein is CASSYGPSGPYEQYF. Here the CDR3 DNA reads TGTGCCAGCAGTTACGGTCCCAGCGGGCCCTACGAGCAGTACTTC.